The 11 T cell receptor beta chains given below trace back to one sample, sequenced in a study of T-cell reconstitution after alpha-beta-depleted transplantation in children. For TCRbeta, the library was prepared with unique molecular identifiers. MiXCR, run by TCRdb on the PCR reads, gives a single entry per CDR3 protein. In the table there are fewer than 550,000 distinct CDR3 sequences, 10% of which are singletons. The sequences come from PBMCs, collected before TCRalphabeta/CD19-depleted stem cell transplant. Receptors were obtained from a child between 2 and 9 years old with inherited bone marrow failure, due to receive a stem cell transplant.

This clonotype came up many times. This chain uses TRBV2 with TRBJ2-1; TRBD2 matches 8 bases. The CDR3 runs 13 residues. Germline-derived CDR1 and CDR2 are SNHLY and FYNNEI. V shed 11 bases and J 5 bases; nucleotides not matched to a gene: 8. The CDR3 nucleotides read TGTGCCGGAAGCGGGAGCTCGCACAATGAGCAGTTCTTC. This sequence encodes CAGSGSSHNEQFF.

The sample holds many counts of this clonotype. V and J are TRBV5-1 and TRBJ2-3; D may be TRBD1 or TRBD2 (5 bases each). Deletions cut 4 bases from V and 3 bases from J, with 15 bases between. The germline gives CDR1 SGHRS, CDR2 YFSETQ. The CDR3 loop spans 15 amino acids. CDR3 nucleotides: TGCGCCAGCAGCGTTCCGGGACGGGAAACAGATACGCAGTATTTT. This translates into CASSVPGRETDTQYF. Supplemented by reference TRBV5-1 and TRBJ2-3, the full variable domain reads KAGVTQTPRYLIKTRGQQVTLSCSPISGHRSVSWYQQTPGQGLQFLFEYFSETQRNKGNFPGRFSGRQFSNSRSEMNVSTLELGDSALYLCASSVPGRETDTQYFGPGTRLTVL.

This clonotype was counted at least ten times. The J gene is TRBJ2-3, the V gene TRBV7-2; perhaps TRBD2 as D (6 bases). Germline CDR1 reads SGHTA; CDR2 reads FQGNSA. CDR3 length: 15 amino acids. Trimming removed 5 bases from V and 3 bases from J, with 15 bases in between. CDR3 region: CASSPMGGITDTQYF. CDR3 sequence (DNA): TGTGCCAGCAGCCCCATGGGCGGGATTACAGATACGCAGTATTTT.

In this sample, this clonotype turned up many times. The chain recombines TRBV27 with TRBJ2-1; D gene unclear. The CDR3 loop spans 12 amino acids. Germline V gene lookup returns CDR1 MNHEY and CDR2 SMNVEV (reference sequence). V was pared by 4 bases and J by 10 bases, with 11 bases between. The CDR3 DNA reads as TGTGCCAGCAGTTCCAATCTATGGGAGCAGTTCTTC. This codes for CASSSNLWEQFF.

This clonotype was picked up a small number of times. The gene calls are TRBV18 and TRBJ2-1; 8 nucleotides agree with TRBD1. The CDR3 is 18 residues long. Germline V gives CDR1 KGHSH, CDR2 LQKENI. J lost 9 bases, V lost 3 bases, and 19 bases had no gene match. CDR3 loop: CASSPPITVDREDAEQFF. CDR3 coding DNA: TGTGCCAGCTCACCGCCGATCACTGTGGACAGGGAGGATGCTGAGCAGTTCTTC.

This clonotype was counted at least ten times. The V gene is TRBV12-3 or TRBV12-4, the J gene TRBJ2-3; 11 bases match TRBD2. V lost 6 bases to trimming and J lost 4 bases; unmatched junction nucleotides: 3. There are 14 residues in the CDR3. CDR3 coding DNA: TGTGCCAGCAGGATAGCGGGAGGGGCAGATACGCAGTATTTT. Translating it yields CASRIAGGADTQYF.

This clonotype occurred a few times. The V and J genes are TRBV24-1 and TRBJ2-1; D unresolved. The CDR3 totals 13 residues. CDR1 KGHDR and CDR2 SFDVKD come from the germline V gene. V was cut by 7 bases and J by 0 bases, with 6 bases left in between. The CDR3 is CATRADSYNEQFF. The CDR3 bases are TGTGCCACCAGGGCAGACTCCTACAATGAGCAGTTCTTC.

The gene calls are TRBV6-1 and TRBJ2-7, with TRBD2 identical over 12 bases. The CDR3 consists of 16 residues. Germline CDR1 is MNHNS and CDR2 is SASEGT. V lost 10 bases, J lost 4 bases, and 14 bases stayed unmatched. The CDR3 DNA is TGTGCCATCCACGAACCGAGGACTAGCGGGATTTACGAGCAGTACTTC. This codes for CAIHEPRTSGIYEQYF.

On this clonotype itself: A read error may explain this, as a much larger clone is one base away. The J gene is TRBJ2-1, the V gene TRBV6-1, with D perhaps matching TRBD2 (5 bases). Germline V gives CDR1 MNHNS, CDR2 SASEGT. This CDR3 is 15 amino acids long. V lost 4 bases to trimming and J lost 0 bases, with 10 bases between them. Here the CDR3 DNA reads TGTGCCAGCAGTGCACTAGTGGTCTCCTACAATGAGCAGTTCTTC. This sequence encodes CASSALVVSYNEQFF.

Note on this clonotype: A single base separates this from a much larger clone, so it may be a read error. The chain couples TRBV3-1 to TRBJ2-2; a weak D match, TRBD2 (6 bases). The CDR3 loop spans 15 amino acids. Per germline, CDR1 LGHDT and CDR2 YNNKEL (reference sequence). CDR3 sequence reads: CASSQERGNTGELLF. The CDR3 bases are TGTGCCAGCAGCCAAGAACGCGGGAACACCGGGGAGCTGCTTTTT.

This clonotype was detected ten times or more. This rearrangement joins TRBV11-2 to TRBJ1-4, with 10 nucleotides matching TRBD1. The CDR3 totals 15 residues. In germline, CDR1 is SGHAT, CDR2 FQNNGV. The V and J ends lost 5 bases and 8 bases, in that order; junction bases with no gene match: 8. This chain's CDR3 is CASSPMTGGFEKLFF. The CDR3, as DNA: TGTGCCAGCAGCCCCATGACAGGGGGCTTCGAAAAACTGTTTTTT.